This T cell receptor beta chain was observed in a study of T cell repertoires in cytomegalovirus infection (dated by TCRdb to about 2019). Background for the entire study: Peptide stimulations targeted recently identified HLA-C-restricted CMV epitopes, whose presentation resists viral immunomodulation, together with well-studied HLA-B-restricted epitopes. Donor HLA type was relevant to the analysis, as public TCR beta signatures indicated carriage of CMV infection together with the matching HLA type.

The germline V gene encodes CDR1 MNHNS and CDR2 SASEGT. V is pared back by 10 bases and J by 3 bases, with 14 bases lying between the germline termini. Including the terminal cysteine and phenylalanine, the CDR3 comprises 13 residues. Of the read, only the CDR3 DNA is kept; its 39 bases are in frame from base 1. The meaning of the sample's treatment or condition label: in vitro stimulation with specific CMV peptide epitopes to enrich CMV-specific T cells. General study outcomes and caveats: In both this cohort and an independent cohort of several hundred donors, the cumulative frequency of public TCR beta family members distinguished carriers of CMV infection plus the relevant HLA type. The ex vivo response was dominated by HLA-C-restricted CMV-specific TCR beta clonotypes, which also provided the single most frequent clonotype in two of eight donors.

Sequencing was carried out with an Illumina HiSeq 1500. TCRdb itself trimmed the public reads at Q25 with fastp, ran MiXCR and retained productive beta chains. Identical CDR3 protein sequences are pooled into one entry, listed with their most common genes and DNA. This sample is represented by approximately 730,000 distinct CDR3 sequences; around a third of them were singletons. 15% to 20% of the sample is held by the ten biggest clonotypes. Remarks on this clonotype: The antigen this receptor binds is unknown. There are no base qualities to consult, and no much larger clone falls within one base.

The specimen comprised cultured PBMCs, sampled from culture after CMV antigen stimulation. The chain couples TRBV6-1 to TRBJ2-3; TRBD2 could be the D gene, as 5 bases match. This clonotype originated in a human donor in good health (CMV status not recorded). Some clones in this sample may be carry-over from other donors' samples. The sequenced DNA is TGTGCCATCGGGATTTACGGAACAGATACGCAGTATTTT. The encoded protein is CAIGIYGTDTQYF.